This T cell receptor (beta chain) was recorded in a study of shared clonotypes between healthy human individuals. Trimming took 6 bases from V and 6 from J; bases not matched to a gene: 6. This CDR3 comprises 15 residues. Germline-derived CDR1 and CDR2 are MNHEY and SVGAGI. Assay execution proceeded at the deep level. Replicate PCRs run on unsorted PBMC used around 330 ng DNA, which was approximately 30,000 T cell genomes. Study processing details: ImmunoSEQ gave junction-only sequences without quality scores, so filtering differed. Produced via immunoSEQ multiplex PCR; TCRdb's table is partial and in-frame only. V, J and clone size were drawn from that table, and D and trimming were deduced from the DNA. Of about half a million clones listed, over 75% are singletons. A note on this clone: One base separates it from a far larger clone, so it is likely a read error. This same CDR3 is encoded by further DNA sequences in the sample.

This chain joins TRBV6-5 and TRBJ2-1; 12 bases agree with TRBD2. This TCR was recovered from a woman in her thirties or forties in good health. Some clones in this sample may be carry-over from other donors' samples. Input material: PBMCs. CDR3: CASRPGLAGSNEQFF. CDR3 DNA: TGTGCCAGCAGACCGGGACTAGCGGGTTCCAATGAGCAGTTCTTC.